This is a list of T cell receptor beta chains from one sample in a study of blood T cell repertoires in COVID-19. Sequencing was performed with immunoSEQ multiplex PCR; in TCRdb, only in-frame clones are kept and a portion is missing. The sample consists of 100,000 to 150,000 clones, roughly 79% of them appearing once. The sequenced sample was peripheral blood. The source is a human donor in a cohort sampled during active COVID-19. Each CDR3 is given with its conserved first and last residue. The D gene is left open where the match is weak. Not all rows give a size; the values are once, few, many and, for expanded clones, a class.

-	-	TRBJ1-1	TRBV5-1	CASSLGPRGTEAFF	TGCGCCAGCAGCTTGGGCCCACGAGGCACTGAAGCTTTCTTT
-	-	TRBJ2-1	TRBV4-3	CASSQESRGDEQFF	TGCGCCAGCAGCCAAGAATCTCGAGGCGATGAGCAGTTCTTC
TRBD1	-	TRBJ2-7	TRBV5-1	CASSLGDRGEQYF	TGCGCCAGCAGCTTGGGGGACAGGGGCGAGCAGTACTTC
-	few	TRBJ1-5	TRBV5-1	CASSLSGGNQPQHF	TGCGCCAGCAGCTTATCAGGGGGCAATCAGCCCCAGCATTTT
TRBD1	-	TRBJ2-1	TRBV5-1	CASSPGQGAGYNEQFF	TGCGCCAGCAGCCCGGGACAGGGGGCCGGCTACAATGAGCAGTTCTTC
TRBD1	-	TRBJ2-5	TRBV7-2	CASSIGQGTQETQYF	TGTGCCAGCAGCATCGGACAGGGGACTCAAGAGACCCAGTACTTC
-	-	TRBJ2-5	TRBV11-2	CASSKTDQETQYF	TGTGCCAGCAGCAAGACAGATCAAGAGACCCAGTACTTC
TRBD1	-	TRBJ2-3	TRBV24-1	CATSEGQSAPDTQYF	TGTGCCACCAGTGAGGGACAGAGCGCACCGGATACGCAGTATTTT
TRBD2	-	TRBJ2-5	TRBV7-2	CASSLQTSGPGQETQYF	TGTGCCAGCAGCTTACAGACTAGCGGGCCTGGACAAGAGACCCAGTACTTC
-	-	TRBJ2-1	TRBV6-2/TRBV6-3	CASSYFASMSNEQFF	TGTGCCAGCAGTTACTTCGCTAGCATGAGCAATGAGCAGTTCTTC
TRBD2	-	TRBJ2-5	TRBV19	CASSPREAVGTQYF	TGTGCCAGTAGTCCACGGGAGGCGGTCGGGACCCAGTACTTC
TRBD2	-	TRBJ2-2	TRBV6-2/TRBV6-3	CASSGLGGRTNTGELFF	TGTGCCAGCAGTGGGCTGGGCGGGAGAACGAACACCGGGGAGCTGTTTTTT
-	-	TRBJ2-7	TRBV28	CATLGGVLYEQYF	TGTGCCACCCTAGGGGGGGTCCTCTACGAGCAGTACTTC
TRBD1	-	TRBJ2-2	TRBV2	CASTRQGAYTGELFF	TGTGCCAGCACGCGTCAGGGGGCCTACACCGGGGAGCTGTTTTTT
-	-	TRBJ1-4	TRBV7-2	CASSLRSTNEKLFF	TGTGCCAGCAGCTTACGTAGCACTAATGAAAAACTGTTTTTT
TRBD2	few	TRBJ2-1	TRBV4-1	CASSQTSGSHNEQFF	TGCGCCAGCAGCCAAACTAGCGGGAGTCATAATGAGCAGTTCTTC
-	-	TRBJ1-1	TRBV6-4	CASSEEGSGANTEAFF	TGTGCCAGCAGTGAGGAGGGGTCCGGGGCGAACACTGAAGCTTTCTTT
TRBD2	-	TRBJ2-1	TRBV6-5	CASISRAGGSNEQFF	TGTGCCAGCATTTCTAGAGCGGGAGGGAGCAATGAGCAGTTCTTC
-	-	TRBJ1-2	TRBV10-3	CAISGGGRGYGYTF	TGTGCCATCAGTGGGGGGGGACGAGGCTATGGCTACACCTTC
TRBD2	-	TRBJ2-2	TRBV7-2	CASSPNSGWNTGELFF	TGTGCCAGCAGCCCAAATAGCGGGTGGAACACCGGGGAGCTGTTTTTT
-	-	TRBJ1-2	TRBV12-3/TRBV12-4	CASSLRVEGYTF	TGTGCCAGCAGTTTACGGGTAGAGGGCTACACCTTC
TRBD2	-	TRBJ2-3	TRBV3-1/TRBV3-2	CASSPGTTSTDTQYF	TGTGCCAGCAGTCCCGGGACTACTAGCACAGATACGCAGTATTTT
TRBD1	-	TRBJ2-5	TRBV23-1	CASRPPRDRARETQYF	TGCGCCAGCAGACCCCCCCGGGACAGAGCGCGGGAGACCCAGTACTTC
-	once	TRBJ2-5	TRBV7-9	CASSLENRSKYF	TGTGCCAGCAGCTTAGAAAACAGGTCCAAATACTTC
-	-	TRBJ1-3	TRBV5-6	CASSLTITGARSGNTIYF	TGTGCCAGCAGCTTAACCATAACTGGGGCGCGTAGTGGAAACACCATATATTTT
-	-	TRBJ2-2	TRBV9	CASSVVSGSWELFF	TGTGCCAGCAGCGTAGTTAGCGGTTCATGGGAGCTGTTTTTT
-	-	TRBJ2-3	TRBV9	CASSVLGPDTQYF	TGTGCCAGCAGCGTATTGGGGCCAGATACGCAGTATTTT
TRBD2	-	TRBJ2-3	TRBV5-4	CASSWGLAGATDTQYF	TGTGCCAGCAGCTGGGGACTAGCGGGAGCCACAGATACGCAGTATTTT
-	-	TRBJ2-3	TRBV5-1	CASSKRTDTDTQYF	TGCGCCAGCAGCAAACGGACTGACACAGATACGCAGTATTTT
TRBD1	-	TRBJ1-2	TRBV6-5	CASSYRQGALVGYTF	TGTGCCAGCAGTTACAGGCAGGGGGCATTGGTTGGCTACACCTTC
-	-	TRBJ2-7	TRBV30	CAWNRGGASYEQYF	TGTGCCTGGAACAGGGGGGGGGCGTCCTACGAGCAGTACTTC
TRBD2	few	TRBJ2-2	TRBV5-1	CASSPREDRGGELFF	TGCGCCAGCAGCCCCCGGGAGGATCGTGGAGGGGAGCTGTTTTTT
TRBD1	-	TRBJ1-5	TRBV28	CASSLWGQGAQPQHF	TGTGCCAGCAGTTTATGGGGGCAGGGGGCGCAGCCCCAGCATTTT
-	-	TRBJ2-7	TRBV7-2	CASSFYNAGEQYF	TGTGCCAGCAGCTTCTACAATGCGGGGGAGCAGTACTTC
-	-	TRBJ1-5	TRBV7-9	CASSSGTYQPQHF	TGTGCCAGCAGCTCAGGGACATATCAGCCCCAGCATTTT
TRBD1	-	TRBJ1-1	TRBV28	CASSLEGGGGQAFF	TGTGCCAGCAGTTTAGAAGGCGGAGGGGGCCAAGCTTTCTTT
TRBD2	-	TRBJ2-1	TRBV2	CASSVGLAGANEQFF	TGTGCCAGCAGTGTGGGACTAGCGGGAGCCAATGAGCAGTTCTTC
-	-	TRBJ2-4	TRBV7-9	CASSSRGGIQYF	TGTGCCAGCAGCTCCCGAGGTGGCATTCAGTACTTC
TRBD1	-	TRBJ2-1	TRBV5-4	CASSPPGDRSGNEQFF	TGTGCCAGCAGCCCTCCCGGGGACAGGTCCGGCAATGAGCAGTTCTTC
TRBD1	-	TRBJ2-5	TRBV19	CASSIATGYGETQYF	TGTGCCAGTAGTATCGCGACAGGGTACGGAGAGACCCAGTACTTC